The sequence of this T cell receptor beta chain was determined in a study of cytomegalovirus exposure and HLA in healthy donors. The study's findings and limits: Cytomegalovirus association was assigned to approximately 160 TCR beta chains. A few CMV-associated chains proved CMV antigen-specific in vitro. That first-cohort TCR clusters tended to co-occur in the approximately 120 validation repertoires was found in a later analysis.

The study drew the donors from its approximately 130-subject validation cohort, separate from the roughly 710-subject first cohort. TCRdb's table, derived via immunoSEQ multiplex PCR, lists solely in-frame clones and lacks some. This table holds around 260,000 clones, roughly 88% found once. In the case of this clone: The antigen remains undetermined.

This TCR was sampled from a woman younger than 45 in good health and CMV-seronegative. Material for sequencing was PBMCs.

This CDR3 is CASSSRTRTEAFF. The CDR3, as DNA: TGTGCCAGTAGTAGTAGGACTAGGACTGAAGCTTTCTTT. The rearrangement joins TRBV19 to TRBJ1-1; D uncertain. V was trimmed by 4 bases and J by 5 bases, leaving 11 bases between them. The CDR3 totals 13 residues. Germline V CDR1 and CDR2: LNHDA, SQIVND (reference sequence).